This is a list of T cell receptor beta chains from one sample in a study of T cells in Graves' hyperthyroidism and ophthalmopathy. Using its own MiXCR run on the multiplex PCR reads, TCRdb lists one record per CDR3 protein. The sample has fewer than 400,000 distinct CDR3 sequences; approximately 14% are singletons. The sample taken for sequencing was blood. The receptors were sampled from a woman under 30 with Graves' hyperthyroidism that later progressed to Graves' ophthalmopathy. Each CDR3 is given with its conserved first and last residue. The D gene is left open where the match is weak. The size entry is marked missing in some rows and otherwise reads once, few, many or a size class.

j_call	clone_size	cdr3_length	d_call	v_call	cdr3_nt	cdr3_aa
TRBJ2-2	-	13	-	TRBV19	TGTGCCAGTAGTACCTACACCACCGGGGAGCTGTTTTTT	CASSTYTTGELFF
TRBJ1-1	many	17	-	TRBV20-1	TGCAGTGCTAGAGATTTTGCGCCAAGGTGGGAGAACACTGAAGCTTTCTTT	CSARDFAPRWENTEAFF
TRBJ1-2	-	14	-	TRBV19	TGTGCCAGTAGGGATTCCGGGACAACGACGGGCTACACCTTC	CASRDSGTTTGYTF
TRBJ2-1	once	14	-	TRBV2	TGTGCCGCCGCCATGGCGGGATTAAGTAATGAGCAGTTCTTC	CAAAMAGLSNEQFF
TRBJ2-7	many	17	-	TRBV3-1	TGTGCCAGCAGCCAAGATTGGGTGGTGGCCAGAAACTACGAGCAGTACTTC	CASSQDWVVARNYEQYF
TRBJ2-1	-	19	TRBD1	TRBV7-8	TGTGCCAGCAGCTTAGCGCCTCCATTCTCTGGGACAGGGGGCAATGAGCAGTTCTTC	CASSLAPPFSGTGGNEQFF
TRBJ2-7	few	16	-	TRBV14	TGTGCCAGCAGCCAAGGCCCCGGGACACTGACCTACGAGCAGTACTTC	CASSQGPGTLTYEQYF
TRBJ1-2	-	17	TRBD1	TRBV7-2	TGTGCCAGCAGCTCGCCACCCAGGGACAGTCCACGCTATGGCTACACCTTC	CASSSPPRDSPRYGYTF
TRBJ1-2	-	14	-	TRBV20-1	-	CSAGGQLNNYGCTF
TRBJ2-3	-	17	TRBD2	TRBV11-3	TGTGCCAGCACCACATCCACCAGCGCGGGAGGGGCAGATACGCAGTATTTT	CASTTSTSAGGADTQYF
TRBJ2-6	many	22	TRBD2	TRBV2	TGTGCCAGCAGTGGTTTGAAGGGGGGACTAGCGGTACCCGGCCCTGGGGCCAACGTCCTGACTTTC	CASSGLKGGLAVPGPGANVLTF
TRBJ2-6	-	18	-	TRBV5-1	TGCGCCAGCAGCTTGGATCTCACCGGGTGGTTCGGGGCCAACGTCCTGACTTTC	CASSLDLTGWFGANVLTF
TRBJ2-2	-	15	-	TRBV7-3	TGTGCCAGCAGCTTAACCGGGACACTCACCGGGGAGCTGTTTTTT	CASSLTGTLTGELFF
TRBJ1-3	-	15	-	TRBV10-3	TGTGCCATCAGTGAAAAGGCGTTCTCTGGAAACACCATATATTTT	CAISEKAFSGNTIYF
TRBJ1-6	-	15	TRBD1	TRBV4-1	TGCGCCAGCAGCCAAGAGTTGCAGGGGGATTCACCCCTCCACTTT	CASSQELQGDSPLHF
TRBJ2-1	many	15	TRBD2	TRBV12-3/TRBV12-4	TGTGCCAGCAGTTTGGGCGGGAGGCCGGAAGAGGAGCAGTTCTTC	CASSLGGRPEEEQFF
TRBJ2-5	-	15	-	TRBV7-2	TGTGCCAGCAGCCCCTTGACTGCTTACCAAGAGACCCAGTACTTC	CASSPLTAYQETQYF
TRBJ2-5	-	13	-	TRBV19	TGTGCCAGTAGTATACAAGGCGGGGAGACCCAGTACTTC	CASSIQGGETQYF
TRBJ1-2	many	13	-	TRBV20-1	TGCAGTGCTAGGGAGGACGGAAACTATGGCTACACCTTC	CSAREDGNYGYTF
TRBJ2-5	many	15	TRBD1	TRBV12-3/TRBV12-4	TGTGCCAGCAGAACGGACAGGGATTTGGGAGAGACCCAGTACTTC	CASRTDRDLGETQYF
TRBJ2-7	many	17	-	TRBV6-1	TGTGCCAGCAGTCACTACTTACACAGCCCCCTCTCCTACGAGCAGTACTTC	CASSHYLHSPLSYEQYF
TRBJ2-7	-	15	TRBD2	TRBV4-3	TGCGCCAGCAGCCAAGGAACTAGCGGGAACGACGAGCAGTACTTC	CASSQGTSGNDEQYF
TRBJ1-2	few	13	-	TRBV14	TGTGCCAGCAGCTCCGACAGATACTATGGCTACACCTTC	CASSSDRYYGYTF
TRBJ2-7	many	15	TRBD1	TRBV11-2	TGTGCCAGCAGCCCGGGACAGGGGGAAACCTACGAGCAGTACTTC	CASSPGQGETYEQYF
TRBJ1-1	few	15	-	TRBV15	TGTGCCACCAGCAGAGTAGGAGGGGGGGGCACTGAAGCTTTCTTT	CATSRVGGGGTEAFF
TRBJ1-5	-	15	-	TRBV2	TGTGCCAGCAGTCTACCCGGGGCGAGGGTAGCGGCCCAGCATTTT	CASSLPGARVAAQHF
TRBJ1-1	many	13	-	TRBV28	TGTGCCAGCCTTGGGCCCATGAACACTGAAGCTTTCTTT	CASLGPMNTEAFF
TRBJ2-1	many	14	-	TRBV30	TGTGCCTGGAGTAGGGGAGATCCGTACAATGAGCAGTTCTTC	CAWSRGDPYNEQFF
TRBJ2-5	many	15	-	TRBV24-1	TGTGCCACCAGTGACAAGGCTCAACGTCCAGAGACCCAGTACTTC	CATSDKAQRPETQYF
TRBJ2-1	-	11	-	TRBV10-3	TGTGCCACCAGTGAAGGGACTGAGCAGTTCTTC	CATSEGTEQFF
TRBJ2-1	-	16	TRBD2	TRBV6-2/TRBV6-3	TGTGCCAGCAGTTTAGGACTAGCGGTAAATGTTAATGAGCAGTTCTTC	CASSLGLAVNVNEQFF
TRBJ1-2	many	12	-	TRBV10-3	TGTGCCATCAGCTCCGAGGGGTGGGGCTACACCTTC	CAISSEGWGYTF
TRBJ2-5	many	15	-	TRBV28	TGTGCCAGCAGTTCCGCCAGGGTTTCTGAAGAGACCCAGTACTTC	CASSSARVSEETQYF
TRBJ1-2	-	15	TRBD1	TRBV6-4	TGTGCCAGCAGTCCCCGGACAGGGGGTTCGCGAGGCTACACCTTC	CASSPRTGGSRGYTF
TRBJ2-2	-	13	-	TRBV20-1	TGCAGTGCACACGACTCCCCTACCGGGGAGCTGTTTTTT	CSAHDSPTGELFF
TRBJ1-2	-	15	-	TRBV4-2	TGTGCCAGCAGCCAAGAAAAAGGCCTCTTAGATGGCTACACCTTC	CASSQEKGLLDGYTF
TRBJ2-7	many	14	-	TRBV20-1	TGCAGTGCTAGAGATCCTTTTGCGGGAAACGAGCAGTACTTC	CSARDPFAGNEQYF
TRBJ2-5	-	15	TRBD2	TRBV27	TGTGCCAGCAGCCGAGACCTAGCGGGCCAAGAGACCCAGTACTTC	CASSRDLAGQETQYF
TRBJ1-2	few	16	-	TRBV7-3	TGTGCCAGCAGCTTAACCGGAGAAAATGGCAACTATGGCTACACCTTC	CASSLTGENGNYGYTF
TRBJ2-1	many	16	TRBD2	TRBV28	TGTGCCAGCAGTCCTAGCGGGAGAAGGACCTACAATGAGCAGTTCTTC	CASSPSGRRTYNEQFF
TRBJ1-4	few	16	TRBD1	TRBV20-1	TGCAGTGCTAGAGAGACAGGGGGACAGCTTAATGAAAAACTGTTTTTT	CSARETGGQLNEKLFF
TRBJ1-4	-	16	-	TRBV30	TGTGCCTGGAGTGACCGAGGGGGGGGGAGAGGCGAAAAACTGTTTTTT	CAWSDRGGGRGEKLFF
TRBJ2-2	few	19	TRBD1	TRBV4-2	TGTGCCAGCAGCCAAGGTATTTGGGACAGAGGATATCCCACCGGGGAGCTGTTTTTT	CASSQGIWDRGYPTGELFF